The rows below give T cell receptor beta chains drawn from one sample of a study of cytomegalovirus exposure and HLA in healthy donors. TCRdb's table, derived via immunoSEQ multiplex PCR, lists solely in-frame clones and lacks some. The table shows under 150,000 clones, with 82% occurring only once. Material: PBMCs. Receptors were obtained from a male donor in good health and CMV-seronegative. Both conserved end residues are part of each CDR3. D genes are given only for firm matches. Size values are once, few and many counts, or a class for expanded clones, and some rows have none.

j_call d_call v_call clone_size cdr3_length cdr3_nt cdr3_aa
TRBJ2-5 TRBD2 TRBV6-5 few 15 TGTGCCAGCAGATATCTAGCGGGAGGCCCAGAGACCCAGTACTTC CASRYLAGGPETQYF
TRBJ1-2 . TRBV19 . 14 TGTGCCAGTAGTATAATTCGACAGGACTATGGCTACACCTTC CASSIIRQDYGYTF
TRBJ1-6 . TRBV29-1 . 15 TGCAGCGTTGTCCGGCGCGGATCCTATAATTCACCCCTCCACTTT CSVVRRGSYNSPLHF
TRBJ1-2 TRBD1 TRBV7-9 . 14 TGTGCCAGCAGCTTAGAGACAGGGGTGACTGGCTACACCTTC CASSLETGVTGYTF
TRBJ2-7 TRBD1 TRBV28 few 13 TGTGCCAGCAGATCAGGGGGAGCGGACGAGCAGTACTTC CASRSGGADEQYF
TRBJ2-3 . TRBV29-1 few 11 TGCAGCGTTCATAGTGTGTGGGAGGTGTATTTT CSVHSVWEVYF
TRBJ2-7 . TRBV7-9 . 18 TGTGCCAGCAGCTTAGGTCTGTCTGGCGGAGGAAGCTCCTACGAGCAGTACTTC CASSLGLSGGGSSYEQYF
TRBJ1-4 . TRBV7-9 once 15 TGTGCCAGCAGCGGGACGGACAGAGACAATGAAAAACTGTTTTTT CASSGTDRDNEKLFF
TRBJ2-7 TRBD1 TRBV7-8 . 14 TGTGCCAGCAGCCGGACAGGGGTCAACTACGAGCAGTACTTC CASSRTGVNYEQYF
TRBJ2-4 TRBD2 TRBV5-6 . 17 TGTGCCAGCAGCTTGTTGGGCGGGGGAATAGCCAAAAACATTCAGTACTTC CASSLLGGGIAKNIQYF
TRBJ2-2 TRBD1 TRBV5-6 . 16 TGTGCCAGCAGCTTTCCGGGACAGAGAGGTCACGGGGAGCTGTTTTTT CASSFPGQRGHGELFF
TRBJ2-1 TRBD1 TRBV27 . 16 TGTGCCAGCAGCCGCGTTTTGGGACAGGGTGTGGATGAGCAGTTCTTC CASSRVLGQGVDEQFF
TRBJ1-1 TRBD1 TRBV19 few 15 TGTGCCAGTAGTATGTGGACAGGGGTGAACACTGAAGCTTTCTTT CASSMWTGVNTEAFF
TRBJ2-5 . TRBV6-5 few 16 TGTGCCAGCAGTTATGTGGGAAGGGGAGGGGGTGAGACCCAGTACTTC CASSYVGRGGGETQYF
TRBJ2-2 . TRBV7-3 . 17 TGTGCCAGCAGCTTACACACCAGCGGTGGGCCCACCGGGGAGCTGTTTTTT CASSLHTSGGPTGELFF
TRBJ2-2 TRBD2 TRBV9 . 17 TGTGCCAGCAGCGTAGAGGCTAGCGGGAGAAACACCGGGGAGCTGTTTTTT CASSVEASGRNTGELFF
TRBJ2-1 TRBD1 TRBV5-6 . 15 TGTGCCAGCAGCTTGAGAACAGGGGGACACAATGAGCAGTTCTTC CASSLRTGGHNEQFF
TRBJ2-6 . TRBV5-1 . 18 TGCGCCAGCAGCTTGAACAGCGGGCTTAGCTCTGGGGCCAACGTCCTGACTTTC CASSLNSGLSSGANVLTF
TRBJ2-1 . TRBV13 few 13 TGTGCCAGCAGCTCCGGGGGAAACAATGAGCAGTTCTTC CASSSGGNNEQFF
TRBJ1-5 TRBD1 TRBV7-8 . 16 TGTGCCAGCAGCTGGGGGGACAGGGGTACCAATCAGCCCCAGCATTTT CASSWGDRGTNQPQHF
TRBJ1-1 . TRBV19 . 13 TGTGCCAGTAAGGGGCGGCTGAACACTGAAGCTTTCTTT CASKGRLNTEAFF
TRBJ2-1 TRBD2 TRBV30 . 16 TGTGCCTGGAGTGGGACTAGCGGGAGCTCCTACAATGAGCAGTTCTTC CAWSGTSGSSYNEQFF
TRBJ1-1 TRBD1 TRBV6-5 once 14 TGTGCCAGCAGTTACCAGGGGGCCGGCACTGAAGCTTTCTTT CASSYQGAGTEAFF
TRBJ2-1 . TRBV29-1 . 12 TGCAGCGCCGGACAGATTTACAATGAGCAGTTCTTC CSAGQIYNEQFF
TRBJ2-1 TRBD2 TRBV11-2 few 17 TGTGCCAGCAGCTGGAGAGTCGGCGGGAGGTGGTGGAATGAGCAGTTCTTC CASSWRVGGRWWNEQFF
TRBJ2-1 . TRBV7-2 . 15 TGTGCCAGCAGCTTATATGGCGGGATCTACAATGAGCAGTTCTTC CASSLYGGIYNEQFF
TRBJ1-5 . TRBV4-1 . 14 TGCGCCAGCAGCCAAGTAGGGGTTCCTCAGCCCCAGCATTTT CASSQVGVPQPQHF
TRBJ2-1 TRBD2 TRBV19 . 15 TGTGCCAGTAGTATTCCGGGGACTAGAGGGGGTGAGCAGTTCTTC CASSIPGTRGGEQFF
TRBJ1-1 . TRBV6-5 . 15 TGTGCCAGCAGTTATAGGGCAGGGGCGAACACTGAAGCTTTCTTT CASSYRAGANTEAFF
TRBJ2-1 TRBD2 TRBV27 few 15 TGTGCCAGCAGCCCCGGACTAGCGGGAGCCCATGAGCAGTTCTTC CASSPGLAGAHEQFF
TRBJ2-1 . TRBV9 . 13 TGTGCCAGCGGGAGTGACGGCTACAATGAGCAGTTCTTC CASGSDGYNEQFF
TRBJ2-1 . TRBV19 . 13 TGTGCCAGTAAATCAGGACTGTACAATGAGCAGTTCTTC CASKSGLYNEQFF
TRBJ2-5 TRBD2 TRBV7-9 . 15 TGTGCCAGCAGACCGTTAGCGGGAGCGGAGGAGACCCAGTACTTC CASRPLAGAEETQYF
TRBJ2-3 TRBD2 TRBV18 . 17 TGTGCCAGCTCACCTTCTGCTAGCGGGAGCCCGACAGATACGCAGTATTTT CASSPSASGSPTDTQYF
TRBJ2-7 TRBD1 TRBV5-5 . 14 TGTGCCAGCAGCTCCGGGACAGGGGATATCGAGCAGTACTTC CASSSGTGDIEQYF
TRBJ2-5 . TRBV18 . 15 TGTGCCAGCTCAACCGTAGGAGGGGAGCAAGAGACCCAGTACTTC CASSTVGGEQETQYF
TRBJ2-3 TRBD2 TRBV29-1 . 15 TGCAGCGTTGAAGGGACTAGCGGGAGTACAGATACGCAGTATTTT CSVEGTSGSTDTQYF
TRBJ2-3 . TRBV28 . 11 TGTGCCAGTTCTTTGGCGGCCGGGCAGTATTTT CASSLAAGQYF
TRBJ2-7 TRBD2 TRBV9 . 20 TGTGCCAGCAGCGTACGCGGGGGCAAGGTGATAGCGGGAGGAAACTACGAGCAGTACTTC CASSVRGGKVIAGGNYEQYF
TRBJ2-7 . TRBV27 . 14 TGTGCCAGCAGTCTTGTGGGGGGTTCCCACGAGCAGTACTTC CASSLVGGSHEQYF
TRBJ2-1 TRBD2 TRBV29-1 . 18 TGCAGCGGCTTGGGACTAGCGGGAGGGGAAAGCTCCTACAATGAGCAGTTCTTC CSGLGLAGGESSYNEQFF